This T cell receptor (beta chain) emerged from a study of blood T cell repertoires in COVID-19. At the level of the study: T cells, B-cell-depleted T cells, or PBMCs supplied cDNA or gDNA.

The authors' processing: Reference gene primer amplification gave nucleated cell count estimates. Sequencing used immunoSEQ multiplex PCR; TCRdb keeps in-frame clones, though not all of them. Clone size and the V and J calls come from that table; the DNA yielded D and trimming. The sample yields roughly 250,000 clones, over 70% seen once. Participants spanned ages roughly 18 to 90 years and resided in roughly 22 US areas. Participants were placed into cohorts based on the clinical history they reported. Germline assignment: CDR1 SGHTA and CDR2 FQGNSA. V was cut by 1 base and J by 3 bases, with 12 bases left in between. This CDR3 contains 16 residues.

The source material was PBMCs or T cells enriched from blood (not recorded which). The receptor was isolated from a woman in her thirties or forties who had been exposed to COVID-19. The chain carries TRBV7-2 and TRBJ1-4; no clear D gene. The DNA of the CDR3 is TGTGCCAGCAGCTTAGGAGTGACACGGCCTAATGAAAAACTGTTTTTT. It translates to CASSLGVTRPNEKLFF.